A selection of T cell receptor beta chains follows, all from one sample in a study of beta chain features in type 1 diabetes. TCRdb keeps only in-frame clones here, not all; method: immunoSEQ multiplex PCR. The sample contains about 270,000 clones, roughly an eighth of which appear only once. The sequencing sample was made of naive CD4+ T cells from blood. The receptors here all came from a man aged 25 to 40 with type 1 diabetes. Each CDR3 is given with its conserved first and last residue. The D gene is left open where the match is weak. Some rows mark clone size as missing; the rest say once, few, many or name a class of expanded clone.

j_call clone_size d_call v_call cdr3_nt cdr3_aa
TRBJ2-2 NA TRBD2 TRBV28 TGTGCCAGCAGTCTCCGGACTAGCGGGACCGGGGAGCTGTTTTTT CASSLRTSGTGELFF
TRBJ2-5 few NA TRBV9 TGTGCCAGCAGCGTAGGGGCCTCCTCTCAGGGGACCCAGTACTTC CASSVGASSQGTQYF
TRBJ2-7 NA TRBD2 TRBV7-2 TGTGCCAGCAGGATTACTAGCGGCGCCTACGAGCAGTACTTC CASRITSGAYEQYF
TRBJ1-1 few NA TRBV7-9 TGTGCCAGCAGCCAAAAAGCGAAGGCTCCGTTGAACACTGAAGCTTTCTTT CASSQKAKAPLNTEAFF
TRBJ2-7 few NA TRBV29-1 TGCAGCGTTGGGTCCTACGAGCAGTACTTC CSVGSYEQYF
TRBJ2-5 few NA TRBV10-3 TGTGCCATCAGTGAAGGTCTCGCGGCCCAAGAGACCCAGTACTTC CAISEGLAAQETQYF
TRBJ2-2 few NA TRBV5-1 TGCGCCAGCAGCTTGTTACAGTGGGAGACCGGGGAGCTGTTTTTT CASSLLQWETGELFF
TRBJ2-7 NA TRBD2 TRBV6-6 TGTGCCAGCAGTTACCTGGGGGAGGGCTACGAGCAGTACTTC CASSYLGEGYEQYF
TRBJ2-5 NA TRBD2 TRBV5-6 TGTGCCAGCAGCTTGTGGGGGGGGAGGGAGACCCAGTACTTC CASSLWGGRETQYF
TRBJ2-1 NA NA TRBV19 TGTGCCAGTAGTCCCATAGCGAAGAGCTCCTACAATGAGCAGTTCTTC CASSPIAKSSYNEQFF
TRBJ2-5 few NA TRBV7-2 TGTGCCAGCAGCTTTACTGTCCAAGAGACCCAGTACTTC CASSFTVQETQYF
TRBJ2-5 few NA TRBV28 TGTGCCAGCTCTTTTCTCGAGACCCAGTACTTC CASSFLETQYF
TRBJ1-2 NA NA TRBV28 TGTGCCAGCAGTTTTAATTCTGTTAACTATGGCTACACCTTC CASSFNSVNYGYTF
TRBJ2-7 few TRBD1 TRBV2 TGTGCCAGCAGCGATCGGGACAGGGTCTACGAGCAGTACTTC CASSDRDRVYEQYF
TRBJ2-1 few TRBD2 TRBV4-3 TGCGCCAGCAGCCAAGTTGGTCCTGACTTGGCGGGAGGATACGATGAGCAGTTCTTC CASSQVGPDLAGGYDEQFF
TRBJ2-3 few TRBD1 TRBV7-9 TGTGCCAGCAGCCCACGGACAGGGCCGGCAGATACGCAGTATTTT CASSPRTGPADTQYF
TRBJ2-7 few TRBD1 TRBV7-2 TGTGCCAGCACGGGACAGGGCAGCTCCTACGAGCAGTACTTC CASTGQGSSYEQYF
TRBJ2-5 few NA TRBV7-2 TGTGCCAGCAGCTCCCTACGAGGGAGCCGGCAAGAGACCCAGTACTTC CASSSLRGSRQETQYF
TRBJ2-6 NA NA TRBV19 TGTGCCAGTTGCAGGGACAACCACATCTCTGGGGCCAACGTCCTGACTTTC CASCRDNHISGANVLTF
TRBJ1-1 NA NA TRBV19 TGTGCCAGTAATAGAGACAGGAAGAACACTGAAGCTTTCTTT CASNRDRKNTEAFF
TRBJ2-7 NA TRBD1 TRBV28 TGTGCCAGCAGTTCATCCGGACAGGGTCGGTACGAGCAGTACTTC CASSSSGQGRYEQYF
TRBJ1-4 NA NA TRBV9 TGTGCCAGCAGCGTATTGAGGGAAAAACTGTTTTTT CASSVLREKLFF
TRBJ2-1 few TRBD2 TRBV2 TGTGCCAGCAGTAGAGTCCTAGCGGGTCCCTACAATGAGCAGTTCTTC CASSRVLAGPYNEQFF
TRBJ1-1 NA TRBD1 TRBV18 TGTGCCAGCTCGTACGGGACAGGGAGAACTGAAGCTTTCTTT CASSYGTGRTEAFF
TRBJ2-3 NA NA TRBV11-1 TGTGCCAGCAGCCGAAGCATCGGGGTGGACAGCGGAGATACGCAGTATTTT CASSRSIGVDSGDTQYF
TRBJ1-1 few NA TRBV21-1 TGTGCCAGCTGCGGACAATTGAATTCGATGAACACTGAAGCTTTCTTT CASCGQLNSMNTEAFF
TRBJ1-1 few NA TRBV6-1 TGTGCCCTCCCCGGGGGGAGTAAAACTGAAGCTTTCTTT CALPGGSKTEAFF
TRBJ2-3 once TRBD2 TRBV4-1 TGCGCCAGCAGCCAGAGTGGACTAGTCGGCGATACGCAGTATTTT CASSQSGLVGDTQYF
TRBJ2-5 NA NA TRBV28 TGTGCCACCATCCAAGGAGGAAAAGAGACCCAGTACTTC CATIQGGKETQYF
TRBJ1-1 NA TRBD1 TRBV5-1 TGCGCCAGCAGCTTGGACAGGGGGCGAAACACTGAAGCTTTCTTT CASSLDRGRNTEAFF
TRBJ2-7 NA NA TRBV29-1 TGCAGCGTTGAAGCCACGCGGGCCCCCTACGAGCAGTACTTC CSVEATRAPYEQYF
TRBJ2-1 few TRBD1 TRBV7-2 TGTGCCAGCAGCTTTTCGGGGACAGCCCACAATGAGCAGTTCTTC CASSFSGTAHNEQFF
TRBJ2-7 few NA TRBV27 TGTGCCAGCAGTGAGGGGACTGCCTACGAGCAGTACTTC CASSEGTAYEQYF
TRBJ1-1 NA NA TRBV5-1 TGCGCCAGCAGCTCCTCGGTAGGCGGGGACACTGAAGCTTTCTTT CASSSSVGGDTEAFF
TRBJ1-1 NA NA TRBV6-6 TGTGCCAGCAGCCAAACAGGAAACACTGAAGCTTTCTTT CASSQTGNTEAFF